This TCR beta chain was sequenced for a study of human T cells and chemical hapten exposure. The overall study: Upper-back patches of 0.01% DPC were read at 6 days.

The sample holds many counts of this clonotype. Specified time point: patch test 1, 2 weeks after DPC sensitization. Treatment noted: therapeutic diphenylcyclopropenone sensitization with weekly scalp DPC. For the library, individual cDNA molecules each received unique molecular identifiers. TCRdb ran MiXCR on the RACE reads and lists one entry per CDR3 protein. This table holds 100,000 or so distinct CDR3 sequences, more than 9.5% found once. Germline values: CDR1 SQVTM, CDR2 ANQGSEA. This CDR3 is 14 amino acids long. V dropped 1 base and J dropped 5; count of bases not matched to a gene: 4. Specimen: whole blood, collected in connection with sensitization to the hapten diphenylcyclopropenone (DPC). The V call is TRBV29-1, the J call TRBJ2-2; 7 bases fit TRBD1. The clonotype comes from a woman between 35 and 50 years old with alopecia areata. Some clones in this sample may be carry-over from other donors' samples. The CDR3 DNA reads TGCAGCGTTGAAGGGCAGGGGGTAACCGGGGAGCTGTTTTTT. Protein product: CSVEGQGVTGELFF.